The 17 T cell receptor beta chains given below trace back to one sample, sequenced in a study of CD8+ T cells in alopecia areata. Extraction and reverse transcription of RNA yielded cDNA as the sequencing template. Assay: immunoSEQ multiplex PCR; the TCRdb copy retains only in-frame clones and omits some. The repertoire consists of roughly 110,000 clones, none detected only once. The sequenced material came from lesional skin. Every receptor here comes from a C3H/HeJ mouse with alopecia areata. MHC haplotype of the strain: H2-k.

In the case of this clone: Gene names are the mouse ones. The CDR3 extends 4 residues past the end of the read, so its final part is completed from the germline J gene. The V and J genes are TRBV13-3 and TRBJ2-5; tentatively, D is TRBD1 (5 bases). The CDR3 has 13 residues. Germline CDR1 NNHDY, CDR2 SYVADS. The CDR3 loop is CASSTAGKDTQYF. CDR3 bases read: TGTGCCAGCAGTACCGCAGGGAAAGAC.

This clone has more than one count but fewer than ten. Gene names and germline match the mouse. Read sequence stops 4 residues before the CDR3 end, and the germline J gene provides the missing end. This chain connects TRBV19 to TRBJ2-3; a weak D match, TRBD1 (6 bases). The CDR3 covers 14 residues. Germline V gene lookup returns CDR1 FNHDT and CDR2 SITEND (reference sequence). The ends were cut back, 5 bases at V and 1 base at J, with 11 bases in the middle. Partial CDR3 DNA: TGTGCCAGCAGCGGAGACAGGCGTGCAGAA. This translates into CASSGDRRAE. From start to end, the CDR3 is CASSGDRRAETLYF.

This clone was seen only a few times. The gene names here belong to mouse. The part of the CDR3 DNA that was read is TGTGCCAGCAGTGATGCAGGGGTGGACGAA. Translated, it gives CASSDAGVDE. The CDR3 as a whole reads CASSDAGVDERLFF. The gene calls are TRBV13-3 and TRBJ1-4; TRBD1 might be the D (6 bases). Sequencing ends 4 residues short of the CDR3 end; the germline J gene provides the rest. V dropped 0 bases and J dropped 6 bases, with 9 bases sitting between them. The CDR3 is 14 residues long. Per germline, CDR1 NNHDY and CDR2 SYVADS.

Comment on this clone: Gene names refer to mouse genes. The read terminates 4 residues ahead of where the CDR3 ends, so the germline J gene completes it. The chain carries TRBV13-3 and TRBJ2-3; D possibly corresponds to TRBD1 (7 bases). CDR1 and CDR2 (germline): NNHDY, SYVADS. V shed 0 bases and J shed 0 bases, with 11 bases lying between them. The CDR3 is 16 residues long. CDR3 amino acids: CASSDEGAGSAETLYF. The sequenced CDR3 bases are TGTGCCAGCAGTGATGAGGGGGCGGGCAGTGCAGAA.

Worth noting for this clone: Gene names and germline match the mouse. The read falls 4 residues short of the CDR3 end, and the missing part is taken from the germline J gene. This sequence joins TRBV13-1 and TRBJ1-1; 7 bases are shared with TRBD1. J lost 0 bases, V lost 2 bases, and 4 bases had no gene match. Germline CDR1 reads NSHNY; CDR2 reads SYGAGN. The CDR3 is made up of 15 amino acids. CDR3 region: CASSEGTVSNTEVFF. The sequenced part of the CDR3 DNA is TGTGCCAGCAGTGAAGGGACAGTCTCAAACACA.

In the case of this clone: The gene symbols are mouse symbols. The DNA read from the CDR3 is TGCACCTGCAGTAACCGGGACAGCCAGCCTAGTGCAGAA. Translating gives CTCSNRDSQPSAE. The whole CDR3 sequence reads CTCSNRDSQPSAETLYF. This chain connects TRBV1 to TRBJ2-3, with 7 bases fitting TRBD1. The observed sequence ends 4 residues before the CDR3 terminus, with the missing tail filled in from the germline J gene. The CDR3 is 17 residues long. Trimming cost V 5 bases and J 0 bases; bases outside gene matches: 11. CDR1 NSQYPW and CDR2 LRSPGD come from the germline V gene (reference sequence).

The sample holds a few counts of this clone. The DNA translation disagrees with the TCRdb protein at residue 12, so the protein in this description comes from the DNA. The genes are named according to mouse. The read ends 3 residues early relative to the CDR3; the germline J gene fills the gap. The V call is TRBV13-3, the J call TRBJ1-6; 7 nucleotides match TRBD1. TRBJ1-6 is sorted into the ORF group, with uncertain function. Germline V gene lookup returns CDR1 NNHDY and CDR2 SYVADS. V dropped 1 base and J dropped 10; count of bases not matched to a gene: 8. This CDR3 comprises 15 residues. The CDR3: CASSDNDRDGSPLYF. The CDR3 bases that were read are TGTGCCAGCAGTGATAACGACAGGGACGGCTCGCCC.

A few counts support this clone. Translating the DNA gives a protein that differs from the TCRdb entry at residue 12; the protein shown here is that DNA translation. Gene names are the mouse ones. The missing CDR3 end, 3 residues past where the read stops, is filled in from the germline J gene. V usage is TRBV3 and J usage is TRBJ1-3; D may be TRBD1 (5 bases). Per germline, CDR1 SNHLY and CDR2 FYNGKV (reference sequence). With 3 bases removed from V and 0 bases from J, the gap between germline ends came to 9 bases. CDR3 length: 15 amino acids. The part of the CDR3 DNA that was read is TGTGCCAGCAGCTTCCCAGGGAATTCTGGAAATACG. Translating it yields CASSFPGNSGNT. In full, the CDR3 is CASSFPGNSGNTLYF.

In this sample, this clone turned up a few times. At residue 13, the translated DNA and the protein in TCRdb do not agree; the protein given here is derived from the DNA. The gene symbols are mouse symbols. The read terminates 3 residues ahead of where the CDR3 ends, so the germline J gene completes it. The chain has TRBV4 and TRBJ1-6; 8 bases align to TRBD1. TRBJ1-6 is known as an ORF, though its function is uncertain. The CDR3 has 16 residues. V lost 5 bases, J lost 7 bases, and 10 bases stayed unmatched. The germline V gene has CDR1 LGHDT and CDR2 YNNKQL (reference sequence). The CDR3 reads CASSLQGGPGNSPLYF. CDR3 DNA (partial): TGTGCCAGCAGCCTACAGGGGGGACCGGGAAATTCGCCC.

In this sample, this clone is medium-sized. Germline and genes: mouse. From the germline J gene comes the end of the CDR3, since the read stops 4 residues before it. The same CDR3 arises from other DNA sequences in this sample as well. The chain has TRBV19 and TRBJ2-7, with no clear D. CDR3 length: 15 amino acids. Trimming cost V 1 base and J 0 bases, with 11 bases left between them. Germline V gives CDR1 FNHDT, CDR2 SITEND (reference sequence). The CDR3 here is CASSIRRQSSYEQYF. The part of the CDR3 DNA that was read is TGTGCCAGCAGTATACGTCGACAAAGCTCCTAT.

To note about this clone: Mouse gene names apply. The read gets to within 4 residues of the CDR3 end, and the germline J gene fills in the rest. Other nucleotide sequences in the sample specify the same CDR3. The V gene is TRBV19, the J gene TRBJ1-4; 9 bases fit TRBD1. The CDR3 extends over 15 amino acids. CDR1 is FNHDT, CDR2 SITEND, per germline (reference sequence). V trimming: 5 bases; J trimming: 2 bases; junction bases outside the gene matches: 4. The sequenced CDR3 bases are TGTGCCAGCAGCCCGACAGGGGGGTCCAACGAA. It codes for CASSPTGGSNE. The entire CDR3 reads CASSPTGGSNERLFF.

A note on this clone: Genes here carry mouse names. The CDR3 end falls 4 residues outside the read, so it is completed with the germline J gene. The genes are TRBV13-3 and TRBJ1-2, with D unclear. This CDR3 has 14 residues. Trimming shortened V by 2 bases and J by 0 bases, and 8 bases separated the two germline ends. Looked up from germline, CDR1 is NNHDY and CDR2 is SYVADS. The CDR3 sequence: CASSETDTNSDYTF. CDR3 DNA, as far as it was read: TGTGCCAGCAGTGAAACCGACACAAACTCC.

This clone was counted between two and nine times. The germline and genes are mouse ones. The sequenced fragment ends 4 residues before the CDR3 boundary, so the rest is inferred from the germline J gene. The V gene is TRBV13-3, the J gene TRBJ2-1, with D possibly being TRBD2 (6 bases). Germline CDR1 is NNHDY and CDR2 is SYVADS. The CDR3 consists of 13 residues. The DNA read from the CDR3 is TGTGCCAGCATTGGGGGTGGATACGCT. Its protein is CASIGGGYA. The entire CDR3 protein is CASIGGGYAEQFF.

With respect to this clone: Gene labels here are mouse ones. CDR3 DNA (partial): TGCACCTGCAGTGACGGGACAGGTAGTGCAGAA. Translation: CTCSDGTGSAE. The whole CDR3 is CTCSDGTGSAETLYF. The rearrangement uses TRBV1 and TRBJ2-3; 8 bases map to TRBD1. Read data end 4 residues before the CDR3 end; the end is taken from the germline J gene. The CDR3 contains 15 residues. V lost 4 bases and J lost 0; bases outside the gene matches: 3. The germline V gene encodes CDR1 NSQYPW and CDR2 LRSPGD (reference sequence). Based on the CDR3 plus reference TRBV1 and TRBJ2-3, the full variable domain is VTLLEQNPRWRLVPRGQAVNLRCILKNSQYPWMSWYQQDLQKQLQWLFTLRSPGDKEVKSLPGADYLATRVTDTELRLQVANMSQGRTLYCTCSDGTGSAETLYFGSGTRLTVL.

Concerning this clone itself: Gene and germline names: mouse. From the germline J gene comes the end of the CDR3, since the read stops 4 residues before it. This chain uses TRBV13-1 with TRBJ2-1, with a weak D call TRBD1 (6 bases). Germline CDR1 reads NSHNY; CDR2 reads SYGAGN. V lost 3 bases to trimming and J lost 0 bases, with 10 bases between them. This CDR3 comprises 15 residues. CDR3 bases read: TGTGCCAGCAGTGGGGGACAATATAACTATGCT. It encodes CASSGGQYNYA. In full, the CDR3 is CASSGGQYNYAEQFF.

This clone was counted only a few times. Here the gene names and germline are mouse. The CDR3 goes on 4 residues after the read ends, and that part is filled in from the germline J gene. The V and J genes are TRBV13-2 and TRBJ2-5; D gene uncertain. The V gene's germline CDR1 is NNHNN and CDR2 SYGAGS (reference sequence). This CDR3 spans 12 amino acids. The CDR3 bases that were read are TGTGCCAGCGGTGATCCCAGGGAC. Its translation: CASGDPRD. The entire CDR3 is CASGDPRDTQYF.

Note on this clone: The gene symbols are mouse symbols. With the read ending 4 residues before the CDR3 end, the germline J gene is used to fill in that end. This chain links TRBV19 with TRBJ1-2; D call uncertain. Germline V gene data show CDR1 as FNHDT and CDR2 as SITEND (reference sequence). The CDR3 covers 11 residues. The CDR3 loop is CASSPRHDYTF. CDR3 bases read: TGTGCCAGCAGTCCTAGACAC. The complete variable domain, with remaining parts taken from reference TRBV19 and TRBJ1-2, reads GGIITQTPKFLIGQEGQKLTLKCQQNFNHDTMYWYRQDSGKGLRLIYYSITENDLQKGDLSEGYDASREKKSSFSLTVTSAQKNEMAVFLCASSPRHDYTFGSGTRLLVI.